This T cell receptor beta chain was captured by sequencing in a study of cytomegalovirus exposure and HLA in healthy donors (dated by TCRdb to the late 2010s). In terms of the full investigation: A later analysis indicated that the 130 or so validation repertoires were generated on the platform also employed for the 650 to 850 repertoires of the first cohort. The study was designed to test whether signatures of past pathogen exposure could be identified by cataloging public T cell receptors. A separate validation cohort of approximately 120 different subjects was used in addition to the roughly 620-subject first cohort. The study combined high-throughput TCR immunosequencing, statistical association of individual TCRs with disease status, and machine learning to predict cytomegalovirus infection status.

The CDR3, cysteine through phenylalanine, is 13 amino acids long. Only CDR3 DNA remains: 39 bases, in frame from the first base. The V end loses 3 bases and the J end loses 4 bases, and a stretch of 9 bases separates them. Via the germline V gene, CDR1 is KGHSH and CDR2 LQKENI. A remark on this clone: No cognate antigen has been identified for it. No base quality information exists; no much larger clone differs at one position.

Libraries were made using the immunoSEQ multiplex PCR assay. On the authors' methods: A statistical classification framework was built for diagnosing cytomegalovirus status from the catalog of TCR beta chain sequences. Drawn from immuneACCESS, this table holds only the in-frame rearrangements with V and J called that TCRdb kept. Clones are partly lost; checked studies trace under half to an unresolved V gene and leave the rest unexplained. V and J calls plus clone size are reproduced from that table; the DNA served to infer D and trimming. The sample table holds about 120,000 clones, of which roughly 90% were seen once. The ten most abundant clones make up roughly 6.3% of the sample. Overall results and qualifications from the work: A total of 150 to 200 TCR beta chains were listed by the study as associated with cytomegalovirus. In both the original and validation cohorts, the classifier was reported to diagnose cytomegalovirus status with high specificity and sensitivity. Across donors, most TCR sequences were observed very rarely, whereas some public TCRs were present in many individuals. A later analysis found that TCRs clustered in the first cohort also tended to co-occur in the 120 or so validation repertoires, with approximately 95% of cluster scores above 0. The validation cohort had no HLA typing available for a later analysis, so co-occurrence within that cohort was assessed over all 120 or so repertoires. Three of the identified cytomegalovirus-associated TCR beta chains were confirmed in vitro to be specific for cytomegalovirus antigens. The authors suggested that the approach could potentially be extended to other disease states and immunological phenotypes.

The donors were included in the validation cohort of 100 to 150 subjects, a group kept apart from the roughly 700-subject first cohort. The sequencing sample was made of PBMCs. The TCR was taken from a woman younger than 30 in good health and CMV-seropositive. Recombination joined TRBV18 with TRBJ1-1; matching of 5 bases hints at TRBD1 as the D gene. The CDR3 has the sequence CASSPGGTTEAFF. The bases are TGTGCCAGCTCACCGGGGGGTACCACTGAAGCTTTCTTT.